The rows below give T cell receptor beta chains drawn from one sample of a study of shared clonotypes between healthy human individuals. Clones were read by immunoSEQ multiplex PCR, and TCRdb kept only the in-frame ones, dropping some. The table records around 530,000 clones, roughly 79% of them present only once. Material: PBMCs. These receptors originate from a woman aged 40 to 55 in good health. Some clones in this sample may be carry-over from other donors' samples. Both conserved end residues are part of each CDR3. A D gene is named only where the DNA matches it firmly. The size field is filled for only some rows; it gives once, few, many or a size class.

J gene	clone size	V gene	D gene	CDR3 DNA	CDR3 protein
TRBJ2-3	.	TRBV5-1	.	TGCGCCAGCAGCTTGAATCTTCGACTAGCAGATACGCAGTATTTT	CASSLNLRLADTQYF
TRBJ2-5	.	TRBV28	.	TGTGCCAGCAGTTTACAACAACGGGGGACCCAGTACTTC	CASSLQQRGTQYF
TRBJ1-1	.	TRBV28	.	TGTGCCAGCAAGCAGGGGCTTTTCGACACTGAAGCTTTCTTT	CASKQGLFDTEAFF
TRBJ1-2	.	TRBV6-1	.	TGTGCCAGCAGTGAAATAACAGTCTATGGCTACACCTTC	CASSEITVYGYTF
TRBJ1-1	.	TRBV25-1	.	TGTGCCAGCAGTGAACCCAGGGAGGACACTGAAGCTTTCTTT	CASSEPREDTEAFF
TRBJ2-2	.	TRBV19	TRBD2	TGTGCCAGTAGTGCGACTAGCGGGAGGCGCTCCGGGGAGCTGTTTTTT	CASSATSGRRSGELFF
TRBJ1-5	.	TRBV18	.	TGTGCCAGCTCACCGGCAGGGCGCAATCAGCCCCAGCATTTT	CASSPAGRNQPQHF
TRBJ1-3	.	TRBV30	.	TGTGCCTGGAGTGTGTCGGGAAACACCATATATTTT	CAWSVSGNTIYF
TRBJ2-4	.	TRBV27	TRBD2	TGTGCCAGCAGTCTGGGTCTGGGGGGAGGGCCCCAACATCTAGCCAAAAACATTCAGTACTTC	CASSLGLGGGPQHLAKNIQYF
TRBJ2-7	.	TRBV7-2	TRBD1	TGTGCCAGCAGCTTAGGAGCAGGGGGTTCCTACGAGCAGTACTTC	CASSLGAGGSYEQYF
TRBJ2-1	.	TRBV18	.	TGTGCCAGCTCACCAGGAGGCTACTCCTACAATGAGCAGTTCTTC	CASSPGGYSYNEQFF
TRBJ2-1	.	TRBV5-1	TRBD2	TGCGCCAGCAGCTTGGAACTAGCGACCTACAATGAGCAGTTCTTC	CASSLELATYNEQFF
TRBJ2-7	.	TRBV5-4	TRBD2	TGTGCCAGCAGCTTGCGGGGGGTCCACTACGAGCAGTACTTC	CASSLRGVHYEQYF
TRBJ2-1	.	TRBV29-1	.	TGCAGCTCCCGGGGGGCCCACTCCTACAATGAGCAGTTCTTC	CSSRGAHSYNEQFF
TRBJ2-3	.	TRBV5-4	.	TGTGCCAGCAGCTGGGGGTCGTCCGGAGATACGCAGTATTTT	CASSWGSSGDTQYF
TRBJ2-5	.	TRBV29-1	.	TGCAGCGTTGCCGGGCTCGCCGAACAGACCCAGTACTTC	CSVAGLAEQTQYF
TRBJ1-2	.	TRBV7-9	.	TGTGCCAGCAGCTTTACGAACTATGGCTACACCTTC	CASSFTNYGYTF
TRBJ1-4	.	TRBV29-1	.	TGCAGCGTTGGTACCCGGCAGGGAGGGAAACTGTTTTTT	CSVGTRQGGKLFF
TRBJ1-2	.	TRBV27	.	TGTGCCAGCAGTTCTCCGGGGGCGTCCTATGGCTACACCTTC	CASSSPGASYGYTF
TRBJ2-1	.	TRBV30	.	TGTGCCTGGAGTGTACGGGGGCGGCTCGATACCTACAATGAGCAGTTCTTC	CAWSVRGRLDTYNEQFF
TRBJ1-5	.	TRBV6-5	.	TGTGCCAGCAGTTACCGGACTGCCTCCTCTAATCAGCCCCAGCATTTT	CASSYRTASSNQPQHF
TRBJ1-1	.	TRBV7-3	.	TGTGCCAGCAGCCCCACGGGGAACACTGAAGCTTTCTTT	CASSPTGNTEAFF
TRBJ1-4	few	TRBV7-8	.	TGTGCCAGCAGCTTTTCAGGCGAGAATGAAAAACTGTTTTTT	CASSFSGENEKLFF
TRBJ1-1	.	TRBV18	TRBD1	TGTGCCAGCTCATCGTCCCGGGACAGGGGTTTGACTGAAGCTTTCTTT	CASSSSRDRGLTEAFF
TRBJ2-1	.	TRBV11-3	.	TGTGCCAGCAGCTTAGAGGGGAGGTACAATGAGCAGTTCTTC	CASSLEGRYNEQFF
TRBJ2-4	.	TRBV5-1	TRBD1	TGCGCCAGCAGCTTGGTCCCCATCGACAGGGGCCCAGCACCTGGCTTTGGGTACTTC	CASSLVPIDRGPAPGFGYF
TRBJ2-1	few	TRBV7-6	.	TGTGCCAGCAGCTTAGTGCTAGCAGTCGGTGAGCAGTTCTTC	CASSLVLAVGEQFF
TRBJ2-1	.	TRBV9	.	TGTGCCAGCAGCGTCGGGCCCGCGGTGCCCAATGAGCAGTTCTTC	CASSVGPAVPNEQFF
TRBJ2-7	few	TRBV25-1	.	TGTGCCAGCAGACCCCCGGGATGCTCTTACGAGCAGTACTTC	CASRPPGCSYEQYF
TRBJ2-1	few	TRBV27	.	TGTGCCAGCACCGTTGCCCCGGGGCGGAATGAGCAGTTCTTC	CASTVAPGRNEQFF
TRBJ1-2	.	TRBV14	.	TGTGCCAGCAGCCAACGGAGTGGGCAGTCTCGTTATGGCTACACCTTC	CASSQRSGQSRYGYTF
TRBJ2-3	.	TRBV5-5	.	TGTGCCAGCAGCCCGGCAGGAAGTAAGGATACGCAGTATTTT	CASSPAGSKDTQYF
TRBJ2-3	.	TRBV2	TRBD2	TGTGCCACCGGTACCGGGAGGCCTAGCACAGATACGCAGTATTTT	CATGTGRPSTDTQYF
TRBJ2-2	once	TRBV6-5	TRBD2	TGTGCCAGCAGTTCCCTAGCGGGAGCGAACACCGGGGAGCTGTTTTTT	CASSSLAGANTGELFF
TRBJ2-1	.	TRBV27	.	TGTGCCAGCAGTCGCGGACAGACCTACAATGAGCAGTTCTTC	CASSRGQTYNEQFF
TRBJ1-1	.	TRBV9	.	TGTGCCAGCAGCGTAGCTGGGGGCCCGGGATTCACTGAAGCTTTCTTT	CASSVAGGPGFTEAFF
TRBJ2-5	.	TRBV18	.	TGTGCCAGCTCCCCCGTCCAAGAGACCCAGTACTTC	CASSPVQETQYF
TRBJ1-1	.	TRBV29-1	.	TGCAGCGTTGTTGGGCAGGGTTACACTGAAGCTTTCTTT	CSVVGQGYTEAFF
TRBJ1-1	.	TRBV6-4	.	TGTGCCAGCAGTAATCAGGGTAGACTGAACACTGAAGCTTTCTTT	CASSNQGRLNTEAFF
TRBJ1-4	.	TRBV28	TRBD1	TGTGCCAGCAGTAGACCCAGGGACAGCGAAACGCGGAAACTGTTTTTT	CASSRPRDSETRKLFF
TRBJ2-7	.	TRBV29-1	.	TGCAGCGTTGAACTAGCGACCTACGAGCAGTACTTC	CSVELATYEQYF
TRBJ2-7	.	TRBV30	TRBD2	TGTGCCTGGAGTGCTAGCGGGAGTAGCGAGCAGTACTTC	CAWSASGSSEQYF
TRBJ1-2	once	TRBV7-2	TRBD1	TGTGCCAGCAGGCCAACCGGGACAGGGGTGGGCTACACCTTC	CASRPTGTGVGYTF
TRBJ2-1	many	TRBV10-3	.	TGTGCCATCAACCCCCGGTGGTGGGGTAATGAGCAGTTCTTC	CAINPRWWGNEQFF
TRBJ2-1	.	TRBV11-3	.	TGTGCCAGCAGCTTAGATGGGCCTGGCGAGCAGTTCTTC	CASSLDGPGEQFF
TRBJ2-7	.	TRBV28	TRBD2	TGTGCCAGCAAACTAGCGGTATCCTACGAGCAGTACTTC	CASKLAVSYEQYF
TRBJ2-7	.	TRBV6-6	.	TGTGCCAGCAGCTCCGGCGGGGACGGGACCTACGAGCAGTACTTC	CASSSGGDGTYEQYF
TRBJ1-2	medium-sized	TRBV7-2	TRBD1	TGTGCCAGCAACCGACAGGGAGAGGGTGGCTACACCTTC	CASNRQGEGGYTF
TRBJ1-4	.	TRBV5-5	TRBD1	TGTGCCAGCACAGGGACAGATTCTAATGAAAAACTGTTTTTT	CASTGTDSNEKLFF
TRBJ1-4	.	TRBV18	TRBD1	TGTGCCAGCTCAGAACGGACAGGGGGCGGTGAAAAACTGTTTTTT	CASSERTGGGEKLFF
TRBJ2-1	many	TRBV6-1	TRBD2	TGTGCCAGCAGCCAACTAGCGGGAGACTACAATGAGCAGTTCTTC	CASSQLAGDYNEQFF
TRBJ2-2	.	TRBV28	TRBD1	TGTGCCAGCAGGAGACAGGGTAGGACCGGGGAGCTGTTTTTT	CASRRQGRTGELFF
TRBJ1-1	few	TRBV28	.	TGTGCCAGCAGTTTGAGGGGGACTGAAGCTTTCTTT	CASSLRGTEAFF
TRBJ2-1	.	TRBV7-9	TRBD2	TGTGCCAGCAGTTCGAGACTAGCGCAATCCTACAATGAGCAGTTCTTC	CASSSRLAQSYNEQFF
TRBJ2-7	.	TRBV27	TRBD2	TGTGCCAGCAGTCCTGGTCCTAGCGGTTCCTACGAGCAGTACTTC	CASSPGPSGSYEQYF
TRBJ2-7	.	TRBV5-6	.	TGTGCCAGCAGCTCACTAGGGGAGGAGGGGTCCTACGAGCAGTACTTC	CASSSLGEEGSYEQYF
TRBJ1-3	.	TRBV7-3	.	TGTGCCAGCAGCTTAAGTGCGCCAGGCCAATCTGGAAACACCATATATTTT	CASSLSAPGQSGNTIYF
TRBJ1-1	.	TRBV5-4	TRBD1	TGTGCCAGCAGTTTCATGGGCAGGGGGGGAGTTGAAGCTTTCTTT	CASSFMGRGGVEAFF
TRBJ2-1	.	TRBV9	TRBD2	TGTGCCAGTGGGAGGGCAGGACTTAGCAATGAGCAGTTCTTC	CASGRAGLSNEQFF